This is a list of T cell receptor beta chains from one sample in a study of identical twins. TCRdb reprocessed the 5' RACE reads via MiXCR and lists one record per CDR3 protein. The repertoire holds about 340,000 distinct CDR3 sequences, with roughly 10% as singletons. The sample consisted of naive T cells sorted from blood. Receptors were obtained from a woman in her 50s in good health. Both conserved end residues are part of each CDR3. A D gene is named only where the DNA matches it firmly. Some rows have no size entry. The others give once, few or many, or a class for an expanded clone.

cdr3_aa: CAWSGLAGVGELFF
cdr3_nt: TGTGCCTGGAGCGGACTAGCGGGAGTCGGGGAGCTGTTTTTT
d_call: TRBD2
v_call: TRBV30
clone_size: few
j_call: TRBJ2-2

cdr3_aa: CASPIGGRASTDTQYF
cdr3_nt: TGTGCCAGCCCGATTGGGGGGAGGGCCAGCACAGATACGCAGTATTTT
d_call: TRBD2
v_call: TRBV6-1
clone_size: few
j_call: TRBJ2-3

cdr3_aa: CASSTGGGANVLTF
cdr3_nt: TGTGCCAGCAGCACAGGGGGTGGGGCCAACGTCCTGACTTTC
d_call: TRBD1
v_call: TRBV6-2/TRBV6-3
clone_size: NA
j_call: TRBJ2-6

cdr3_aa: CASSSTSGVSNQPQHF
cdr3_nt: TGTGCCAGCAGTTCTACATCAGGGGTAAGCAATCAGCCCCAGCATTTT
d_call: NA
v_call: TRBV27
clone_size: NA
j_call: TRBJ1-5

cdr3_aa: CASSLTLPLQGEQFF
cdr3_nt: TGCGCCAGCAGCTTGACCTTACCCTTACAAGGGGAGCAGTTCTTC
d_call: NA
v_call: TRBV5-1
clone_size: NA
j_call: TRBJ2-1

cdr3_aa: CASSHPIPGRSGSLTYNEQFF
cdr3_nt: TGTGCCAGCAGCCACCCGATCCCCGGTCGCAGCGGGAGTCTCACCTACAATGAGCAGTTCTTC
d_call: TRBD2
v_call: TRBV3-1
clone_size: few
j_call: TRBJ2-1

cdr3_aa: CASSPGTGVGQPQHF
cdr3_nt: TGTGCCAGTAGTCCCGGGACAGGGGTTGGTCAGCCCCAGCATTTT
d_call: TRBD1
v_call: TRBV19
clone_size: NA
j_call: TRBJ1-5

cdr3_aa: CASSPQGGQGTQYF
cdr3_nt: TGTGCCAGCAGCCCACAGGGGGGACAGGGTACGCAGTATTTT
d_call: TRBD1
v_call: TRBV3-1
clone_size: few
j_call: TRBJ2-3

cdr3_aa: CSARAKLAGVYNEQFF
cdr3_nt: TGCAGTGCTAGGGCTAAACTAGCGGGAGTCTACAATGAGCAGTTCTTC
d_call: TRBD2
v_call: TRBV20-1
clone_size: few
j_call: TRBJ2-1

cdr3_aa: CASSSRLAATDTQYF
cdr3_nt: TGTGCCAGCAGCTCCCGACTAGCGGCCACAGATACGCAGTATTTT
d_call: TRBD2
v_call: TRBV7-2
clone_size: many
j_call: TRBJ2-3

cdr3_aa: CASSSPGTSPFF
cdr3_nt: TGTGCCAGCAGCTCGCCCGGGACTAGCCCGTTCTTC
d_call: TRBD2
v_call: TRBV7-9
clone_size: few
j_call: TRBJ2-1

cdr3_aa: CASSIVPAGSNEQFF
cdr3_nt: TGTGCCAGTAGTATAGTTCCAGCGGGGTCGAATGAGCAGTTCTTC
d_call: TRBD2
v_call: TRBV19
clone_size: NA
j_call: TRBJ2-1

cdr3_aa: CASSLAVPGANVLTF
cdr3_nt: TGCGCCAGCAGCTTGGCGGTACCCGGGGCCAACGTCCTGACTTTC
d_call: NA
v_call: TRBV5-1
clone_size: NA
j_call: TRBJ2-6

cdr3_aa: CASGLPTRGEQFF
cdr3_nt: TGTGCTAGTGGTTTACCTACTAGAGGTGAGCAGTTCTTC
d_call: NA
v_call: TRBV12-5
clone_size: many
j_call: TRBJ2-1

cdr3_aa: CASSIVGDQPQHF
cdr3_nt: TGTGCCAGTAGTATAGTTGGGGATCAGCCCCAGCATTTT
d_call: NA
v_call: TRBV19
clone_size: few
j_call: TRBJ1-5

cdr3_aa: CASSQEGLRLQPLHF
cdr3_nt: TGTGCCAGCAGCCAAGAGGGCCTGAGACTCCAACCCCTCCACTTT
d_call: NA
v_call: TRBV3-1
clone_size: few
j_call: TRBJ1-6

cdr3_aa: CASSLEMNTGELFF
cdr3_nt: TGTGCCAGCAGCTTAGAGATGAACACCGGGGAGCTGTTTTTT
d_call: NA
v_call: TRBV7-6
clone_size: NA
j_call: TRBJ2-2

cdr3_aa: CASSNLTRTLYEQYF
cdr3_nt: TGTGCCAGCAGCAACCTGACTAGAACTCTCTACGAGCAGTACTTC
d_call: NA
v_call: TRBV5-6
clone_size: few
j_call: TRBJ2-7

cdr3_aa: CAWSGYHAGELFF
cdr3_nt: TGTGCCTGGAGTGGGTATCATGCCGGGGAGCTGTTTTTT
d_call: NA
v_call: TRBV30
clone_size: few
j_call: TRBJ2-2

cdr3_aa: CSARDIQEHNQPQHF
cdr3_nt: TGCAGTGCTAGAGATATACAGGAACACAATCAGCCCCAGCATTTT
d_call: NA
v_call: TRBV20-1
clone_size: few
j_call: TRBJ1-5

cdr3_aa: CATTGAGNTGELFF
cdr3_nt: TGTGCCACCACCGGTGCCGGGAACACCGGGGAGCTGTTTTTT
d_call: NA
v_call: TRBV24-1
clone_size: few
j_call: TRBJ2-2

cdr3_aa: CASTLGLALRNEQFF
cdr3_nt: TGTGCCAGCACCCTCGGACTAGCTTTGAGGAATGAGCAGTTCTTC
d_call: TRBD2
v_call: TRBV2
clone_size: few
j_call: TRBJ2-1

cdr3_aa: CASSRGQCDNQPQHF
cdr3_nt: TGCGCCAGCAGCCGCGGACAGTGTGACAATCAGCCCCAGCATTTT
d_call: NA
v_call: TRBV4-1
clone_size: NA
j_call: TRBJ1-5

cdr3_aa: CASRGTGAYEQYF
cdr3_nt: TGTGCCAGCAGGGGGACAGGGGCCTACGAGCAGTACTTC
d_call: TRBD1
v_call: TRBV6-5
clone_size: few
j_call: TRBJ2-7

cdr3_aa: CSALVSGRADTQYF
cdr3_nt: TGCAGTGCTCTCGTTAGCGGGAGGGCAGATACGCAGTATTTT
d_call: TRBD2
v_call: TRBV20-1
clone_size: NA
j_call: TRBJ2-3

cdr3_aa: CASRPTGEPTDTQYF
cdr3_nt: TGTGCCAGCAGACCTACAGGGGAGCCCACGGATACGCAGTATTTT
d_call: TRBD1
v_call: TRBV12-3/TRBV12-4
clone_size: few
j_call: TRBJ2-3

cdr3_aa: CATSKRESTDTQYF
cdr3_nt: TGTGCCACCAGCAAGAGGGAGTCGACAGATACGCAGTATTTT
d_call: NA
v_call: TRBV15
clone_size: NA
j_call: TRBJ2-3

cdr3_aa: CSARSVAGESNEQFF
cdr3_nt: TGCAGTGCTAGATCGGTGGCGGGAGAATCCAATGAGCAGTTCTTC
d_call: TRBD2
v_call: TRBV20-1
clone_size: many
j_call: TRBJ2-1